This TCR beta chain originates from a study of cytotoxic CD8 clonotypes in ibrutinib-treated CLL. Overall study: IGHV unmutated under 18; relapsed/refractory approximately 10; treatment-naive over 14.

Using immunoSEQ multiplex PCR, the repertoire was profiled, and TCRdb retains in-frame clones only, with some absent. Here the sample spans over 45,000 clones, around 55% being singletons. Findings and limits, study-wide: Clonality grew at ibrutinib response; at progression, it decreased back toward baseline.

As for this clone: Its antigen is still unknown.

Germline values: CDR1 SGDLS, CDR2 YYNGEE. The CDR3 sequence is 13 residues long. Trimming pared 4 bases from V and 2 bases from J, leaving 10 bases between. The sample here was PBMCs, taken after 24 months of ibrutinib treatment. This chain uses TRBV9 with TRBJ2-7; D not certain. This receptor was taken from a human donor with chronic lymphocytic leukemia. The CDR3 protein is CASSPPLAYEQYF. The CDR3 nucleotides read TGTGCCAGCAGCCCCCCCCTCGCCTACGAGCAGTACTTC.